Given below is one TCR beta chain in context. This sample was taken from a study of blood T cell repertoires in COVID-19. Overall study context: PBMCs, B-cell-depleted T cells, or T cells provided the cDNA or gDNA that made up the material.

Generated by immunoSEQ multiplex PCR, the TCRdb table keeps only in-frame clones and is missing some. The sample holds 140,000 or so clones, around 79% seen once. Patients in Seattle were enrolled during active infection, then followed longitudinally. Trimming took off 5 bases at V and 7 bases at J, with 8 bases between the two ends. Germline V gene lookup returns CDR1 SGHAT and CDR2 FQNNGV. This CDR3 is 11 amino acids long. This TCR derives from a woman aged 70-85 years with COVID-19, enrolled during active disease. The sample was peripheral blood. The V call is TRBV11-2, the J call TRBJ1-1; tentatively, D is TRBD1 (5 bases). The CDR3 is CASSPQGEAFF. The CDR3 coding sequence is TGTGCCAGCAGCCCGCAGGGTGAAGCTTTCTTT.